This is a list of T cell receptor beta chains from one sample in a study of human versus mouse CDR3 diversity and MHC coevolution. Measured with immunoSEQ multiplex PCR; TCRdb has only the in-frame clones, and not every one. The profile shows 86,000 or so clones, about 94% of them singletons. Material for sequencing was naive CD4+ T cells from blood. The receptors here all came from a person aged 25-75 years in good health. Both conserved end residues are part of each CDR3. D genes are given only for firm matches. Expanded clones are given a class, and other clones once, few, many or no size at all.

V gene: TRBV9
clone size: -
D gene: -
J gene: TRBJ2-7
CDR3 DNA: TGTGCCAGCAGCCCGAGACCGGGCTACGAGCAGTACTTC
CDR3 protein: CASSPRPGYEQYF

V gene: TRBV29-1
clone size: -
D gene: TRBD1
J gene: TRBJ1-4
CDR3 DNA: TGCAGCGTGGCCAGGGGGGATGAAAAACTGTTTTTT
CDR3 protein: CSVARGDEKLFF

V gene: TRBV5-4
clone size: -
D gene: -
J gene: TRBJ2-1
CDR3 DNA: TGTGCCAGCAGCTTGTCAGCCTACAATGAGCAGTTCTTC
CDR3 protein: CASSLSAYNEQFF

V gene: TRBV21-1
clone size: -
D gene: -
J gene: TRBJ2-7
CDR3 DNA: TGTGCCAGCAGCAAAGTGAGGCAGCCCTACGAGCAGTACTTC
CDR3 protein: CASSKVRQPYEQYF

V gene: TRBV14
clone size: -
D gene: TRBD2
J gene: TRBJ2-7
CDR3 DNA: TGTGCCAGCAGCCGAAGGGTAGCGGGAGGTAAGGGGGAGCAGTACTTC
CDR3 protein: CASSRRVAGGKGEQYF

V gene: TRBV7-9
clone size: -
D gene: -
J gene: TRBJ1-3
CDR3 DNA: TGTGCCAGCAGCTTAGATACAGGTGGAAACACCATATATTTT
CDR3 protein: CASSLDTGGNTIYF

V gene: TRBV6-5
clone size: -
D gene: TRBD1
J gene: TRBJ1-5
CDR3 DNA: TGTGCCAGCAGTTGGACAGGGCAAAATCAGCCCCAGCATTTT
CDR3 protein: CASSWTGQNQPQHF

V gene: TRBV19
clone size: -
D gene: TRBD1
J gene: TRBJ2-1
CDR3 DNA: TGTGCCAGTAGCCGTCGGGGCGCAGGGGGACAGCATACCCCTTGGAATGAGCAGTTCTTC
CDR3 protein: CASSRRGAGGQHTPWNEQFF

V gene: TRBV14
clone size: -
D gene: TRBD1
J gene: TRBJ1-6
CDR3 DNA: TGTGCCAGCAGCCGGGGGACAGAGATTACCTACTCCTATAATTCACCCCTCCACTTT
CDR3 protein: CASSRGTEITYSYNSPLHF

V gene: TRBV11-1
clone size: -
D gene: -
J gene: TRBJ1-1
CDR3 DNA: TGTGCCAGCAGCCCAGTGGGAGGTAAGAACACTGAAGCTTTCTTT
CDR3 protein: CASSPVGGKNTEAFF

V gene: TRBV7-7
clone size: -
D gene: TRBD2
J gene: TRBJ2-5
CDR3 DNA: TGTGCTAGCAGCTTAGCGCTGGGTCAGGGAGGGGCAGAGACCCAGTACTTC
CDR3 protein: CASSLALGQGGAETQYF

V gene: TRBV2
clone size: -
D gene: TRBD2
J gene: TRBJ2-5
CDR3 DNA: TGTGCCAGCAGCCGACTAGCGGGGGTCCGGGAGACCCAGTACTTC
CDR3 protein: CASSRLAGVRETQYF

V gene: TRBV30
clone size: -
D gene: -
J gene: TRBJ1-5
CDR3 DNA: TGTGCCTGGAGTGAACAGGTCCATCAGCCCCAGCATTTT
CDR3 protein: CAWSEQVHQPQHF

V gene: TRBV2
clone size: -
D gene: -
J gene: TRBJ2-7
CDR3 DNA: TGTGCCAGCACAACTCCCAGGAAGTCCTACGAGCAGTACTTC
CDR3 protein: CASTTPRKSYEQYF

V gene: TRBV19
clone size: -
D gene: TRBD1
J gene: TRBJ2-7
CDR3 DNA: TGTGCCACCTCCACCGAGGGACAGGGCTCCTACGAGCAGTACTTC
CDR3 protein: CATSTEGQGSYEQYF

V gene: TRBV18
clone size: once
D gene: -
J gene: TRBJ2-2
CDR3 DNA: TGTGCCAGCTCACCAATGCGACAGGACACCGGGGAGCTGTTTTTT
CDR3 protein: CASSPMRQDTGELFF

V gene: TRBV5-1
clone size: -
D gene: TRBD1
J gene: TRBJ1-1
CDR3 DNA: TGCGCCAGCAGCTCACGTTGGGGACAGGGGAACACTGAAGCTTTCTTT
CDR3 protein: CASSSRWGQGNTEAFF

V gene: TRBV27
clone size: once
D gene: -
J gene: TRBJ2-7
CDR3 DNA: TGTGCCAGCAGTTTATCGGGGAGGTACGAGCAGTACTTC
CDR3 protein: CASSLSGRYEQYF

V gene: TRBV9
clone size: -
D gene: -
J gene: TRBJ2-1
CDR3 DNA: TGTGCCAGCAGCGAGAGGGCGGGTTTCTCCTACAATGAGCAGTTCTTC
CDR3 protein: CASSERAGFSYNEQFF

V gene: TRBV7-8
clone size: once
D gene: TRBD1
J gene: TRBJ2-7
CDR3 DNA: TGTGCCAGCAGCTTAGGGACAGGGGGGCTCTACGAGCAGTACTTC
CDR3 protein: CASSLGTGGLYEQYF

V gene: TRBV5-1
clone size: -
D gene: -
J gene: TRBJ1-5
CDR3 DNA: TGCGCCAGCAGCCCAGACAGAAGCAATCAGCCCCAGCATTTT
CDR3 protein: CASSPDRSNQPQHF

V gene: TRBV5-1
clone size: -
D gene: TRBD1
J gene: TRBJ2-7
CDR3 DNA: TGCGCCAGCAGCTCGGGGACAGAATCCTACGAGCAGTACTTC
CDR3 protein: CASSSGTESYEQYF

V gene: TRBV10-3
clone size: -
D gene: TRBD1
J gene: TRBJ1-1
CDR3 DNA: TGTGCCATCGTCGACAGGGAGAACACTGAAGCTTTCTTT
CDR3 protein: CAIVDRENTEAFF

V gene: TRBV6-5
clone size: -
D gene: -
J gene: TRBJ2-7
CDR3 DNA: TGTGCCAGCAGTTACTCGTTAGCAGGGGCCTACGAGCAGTACTTC
CDR3 protein: CASSYSLAGAYEQYF

V gene: TRBV2
clone size: -
D gene: TRBD2
J gene: TRBJ2-3
CDR3 DNA: TGTGCCAGCAGGGACCGTACCCTACCGGGACTAGGTGTATCCCCCACAGATACGCAGTATTTT
CDR3 protein: CASRDRTLPGLGVSPTDTQYF

V gene: TRBV28
clone size: -
D gene: TRBD1
J gene: TRBJ1-1
CDR3 DNA: TGTGCCAGCAGTTTGGGGGACAGGGACACTGAAGCTTTCTTT
CDR3 protein: CASSLGDRDTEAFF

V gene: TRBV7-9
clone size: few
D gene: TRBD1
J gene: TRBJ1-1
CDR3 DNA: TGTGCCAGCAGCTTGGACAGGGACCCAGCCTCGAACACTGAAGCTTTCTTT
CDR3 protein: CASSLDRDPASNTEAFF

V gene: TRBV5-1
clone size: -
D gene: TRBD1
J gene: TRBJ1-6
CDR3 DNA: TGCGCCAGCAGCGAATCCGGGACAGTGGGTTCACCCCTCCACTTT
CDR3 protein: CASSESGTVGSPLHF

V gene: TRBV4-1
clone size: -
D gene: -
J gene: TRBJ1-4
CDR3 DNA: TGCGCCAGCAGCCAAGTCCCCGGGGCTAATGAAAAACTGTTTTTT
CDR3 protein: CASSQVPGANEKLFF

V gene: TRBV20-1
clone size: once
D gene: -
J gene: TRBJ1-2
CDR3 DNA: TGCAGTGCTAGAGAGGGGCCTGGCTACACCTTC
CDR3 protein: CSAREGPGYTF

V gene: TRBV7-3
clone size: -
D gene: TRBD1
J gene: TRBJ1-2
CDR3 DNA: TGTGCCAGCAGCTTAGGGGACAGTAACTATGGCTACACCTTC
CDR3 protein: CASSLGDSNYGYTF

V gene: TRBV7-2
clone size: -
D gene: -
J gene: TRBJ2-2
CDR3 DNA: TGTGCCAGCAGGTGGGGACAGAACACCGGGGAGCTGTTTTTT
CDR3 protein: CASRWGQNTGELFF

V gene: TRBV5-6
clone size: -
D gene: -
J gene: TRBJ2-7
CDR3 DNA: TGTGCCAGCAGTCAGCCCCCAGGGAACCCTCCCTACGAGCAGTACTTC
CDR3 protein: CASSQPPGNPPYEQYF

V gene: TRBV5-1
clone size: once
D gene: -
J gene: TRBJ2-1
CDR3 DNA: TGCGCCAGCAGCTTGGAACAGCCCTACAATGAGCAGTTCTTC
CDR3 protein: CASSLEQPYNEQFF

V gene: TRBV5-8
clone size: -
D gene: -
J gene: TRBJ1-2
CDR3 DNA: TGTGCCAGCAGCTTGGCCTACAGGTACCCTGGCTACACCTTC
CDR3 protein: CASSLAYRYPGYTF

V gene: TRBV6-5
clone size: -
D gene: -
J gene: TRBJ2-7
CDR3 DNA: TGTGCCAGCAGTCATAGGGGCGAGCAGTACTTC
CDR3 protein: CASSHRGEQYF

V gene: TRBV5-1
clone size: -
D gene: TRBD1
J gene: TRBJ2-2
CDR3 DNA: TGCGCCAGCAGCCCGGGACAGGCCGACGGGGAGCTGTTTTTT
CDR3 protein: CASSPGQADGELFF

V gene: TRBV7-8
clone size: once
D gene: TRBD2
J gene: TRBJ2-1
CDR3 DNA: TGTGCCAGCAGCTTAAGGCTAGCGGGAGGGGAGCAGTTCTTC
CDR3 protein: CASSLRLAGGEQFF

V gene: TRBV5-5
clone size: -
D gene: TRBD1
J gene: TRBJ2-7
CDR3 DNA: TGTGCCAGCAGCCCCTGGGACAGGGGCTACGAGCAGTACTTC
CDR3 protein: CASSPWDRGYEQYF

V gene: TRBV30
clone size: -
D gene: -
J gene: TRBJ1-2
CDR3 DNA: TGTGCCTGGAGTCGCAGGACTAACTATGGCTACACCTTC
CDR3 protein: CAWSRRTNYGYTF

V gene: TRBV21-1
clone size: -
D gene: -
J gene: TRBJ2-7
CDR3 DNA: TGTGCCAGCAGCTCATGCCGGGGGTCCTCTTCCTCCTACGAGCAGTACTTC
CDR3 protein: CASSSCRGSSSSYEQYF

V gene: TRBV11-2
clone size: -
D gene: -
J gene: TRBJ2-2
CDR3 DNA: TGTGCCAGCAGCTTAAGGCGTCGGCTCGGAGGTCCCGGGGAGCTGTTTTTT
CDR3 protein: CASSLRRRLGGPGELFF

V gene: TRBV6-4
clone size: -
D gene: TRBD1
J gene: TRBJ1-2
CDR3 DNA: TGTGCCAGCAGTGAAACAGGGGTGGACGGCTACACCTTC
CDR3 protein: CASSETGVDGYTF

V gene: TRBV7-9
clone size: -
D gene: -
J gene: TRBJ1-1
CDR3 DNA: TGTGCCAGCAACCTGCTGGGGGGAACTGAAGCTTTCTTT
CDR3 protein: CASNLLGGTEAFF

V gene: TRBV5-4
clone size: -
D gene: TRBD1
J gene: TRBJ2-5
CDR3 DNA: TGTGCCAGCAGCTTGGCCATAGGGACAGGGTTCGGGGGACAAGAGACCCAGTACTTC
CDR3 protein: CASSLAIGTGFGGQETQYF

V gene: TRBV10-3
clone size: -
D gene: -
J gene: TRBJ1-2
CDR3 DNA: TGTGCCATCACCGCCGACCCGGGCTATGGCTACACCTTC
CDR3 protein: CAITADPGYGYTF

V gene: TRBV15
clone size: few
D gene: TRBD1
J gene: TRBJ2-7
CDR3 DNA: TGTGCCACCAGCAGCCCCGGGACAGGGGAGGCCTACGAGCAGTACTTC
CDR3 protein: CATSSPGTGEAYEQYF

V gene: TRBV6-4
clone size: -
D gene: TRBD1
J gene: TRBJ1-2
CDR3 DNA: TGTGCCAGCAGCTTGACAGGGGGTGACTATGGCTACACCTTC
CDR3 protein: CASSLTGGDYGYTF

V gene: TRBV19
clone size: -
D gene: -
J gene: TRBJ1-5
CDR3 DNA: TGTGCCATCGCATACGGGGGGGCTAATCAGCCCCAGCATTTT
CDR3 protein: CAIAYGGANQPQHF

V gene: TRBV5-1
clone size: -
D gene: TRBD1
J gene: TRBJ2-7
CDR3 DNA: TGCGCCAGCCGCGGACAGGGTTTCTACGAGCAGTACTTC
CDR3 protein: CASRGQGFYEQYF

V gene: TRBV28
clone size: -
D gene: TRBD1
J gene: TRBJ1-5
CDR3 DNA: TGTGCCAGCAGTCCGGGACAGGGAGATCAGCCCCAGCATTTT
CDR3 protein: CASSPGQGDQPQHF

V gene: TRBV29-1
clone size: -
D gene: TRBD2
J gene: TRBJ2-2
CDR3 DNA: TGCAGCGGCCGACTAGCGGGGTTTGTCGGGGAGCTGTTTTTT
CDR3 protein: CSGRLAGFVGELFF